Below are 24 T cell receptor beta chains sequenced from a single sample in a study of blood T cell repertoires in COVID-19. TCRdb keeps only in-frame clones here, not all; method: immunoSEQ multiplex PCR. In the table there are some 140,000 clones, approximately 88% of which are singletons. Sequencing used peripheral blood. These receptors were collected from a woman of 80 years or more with acute or convalescent COVID-19.

The chain joins TRBV5-8 to TRBJ2-7; D remains ambiguous. The CDR3 extends over 14 amino acids. V lost 2 bases, J lost 0 bases, and 9 bases lay in between. CDR1 SGHTS and CDR2 YDEGEE come from the germline V gene. CDR3 sequence reads: CASSLIIYSYEQYF. CDR3 in DNA: TGTGCCAGCAGCTTAATTATATACTCCTACGAGCAGTACTTC.

This clone was seen only once. The V gene is TRBV6-5, the J gene TRBJ1-1; perhaps TRBD1 as D (5 bases). V dropped 7 bases and J dropped 4 bases, with 13 bases sitting between them. The germline CDR1 and CDR2 sequences are MNHEY and SVGAGI. The CDR3 extends over 13 amino acids. The CDR3 sequence: CASTRTGSTEAFF. CDR3 nucleotides: TGTGCCAGCACCCGTACAGGTAGCACTGAAGCTTTCTTT.

The sample holds one count of this clone. The chain is built from TRBV6-5 and TRBJ1-1; 7 bases agree with TRBD1. The CDR3 runs to 13 residues. With V trimmed by 6 bases and J by 0 bases, 1 base remained unmatched. The germline V gene encodes CDR1 MNHEY and CDR2 SVGAGI. DNA of the CDR3: TGTGCCAGCAGGACAGGGTTGAACACTGAAGCTTTCTTT. It is translated as CASRTGLNTEAFF.

The rearrangement links TRBV18 to TRBJ2-7; maybe TRBD2 (6 bases). V lost 3 bases, J lost 4 bases, and 16 bases lay in between. CDR1 and CDR2 from the germline V gene are KGHSH and LQKENI. CDR3 length: 15 residues. In DNA form, the CDR3 reads TGTGCCAGCTCACCCCGTTCGGGTAGCGGTTACGAGCAGTACTTC. It encodes CASSPRSGSGYEQYF.

V is TRBV23-1 and J is TRBJ1-2, with D perhaps matching TRBD1 (5 bases). TRBV23-1 is an open reading frame, and its role is uncertain. This CDR3 contains 20 residues. The V end lost 0 bases, the J end lost 11 bases, and 34 bases lay between the germline ends. For the CDR3, the DNA is TGCGCCAGCAGTCAATCCGCGGGAGGGGCGCTTAGTGGAAACAGTAACTTTTACACCTTC. Its translation: CASSQSAGGALSGNSNFYTF.

This sequence joins TRBV4-1 and TRBJ2-1; 10 positions agree with TRBD2. This CDR3 spans 15 amino acids. V lost 4 bases and J lost 2; bases outside the gene matches: 2. CDR1 and CDR2 from the germline V gene are MGHRA and YSYEKL. The CDR3: CASSLTSGAYNEQFF. The CDR3 region has the DNA TGCGCCAGCAGCCTAACTAGCGGGGCCTACAATGAGCAGTTCTTC.

CDR3 protein: CASRFGSNTEAFF. The CDR3 DNA reads as TGTGCCAGCCGGTTCGGGTCAAACACTGAAGCTTTCTTT. V is TRBV27 and J is TRBJ1-1; D remains ambiguous. The length of the CDR3 is 13 residues. Germline CDR1 is MNHEY and CDR2 is SMNVEV (reference sequence). Trimming left V 8 bases short and J 2 bases short, with 12 bases between.

The chain couples TRBV5-4 to TRBJ2-1; 10 bases align to TRBD2. V lost 3 bases and J lost 5; bases outside the gene matches: 5. Germline loops: CDR1 SGHNT, CDR2 YYREEE (reference sequence). This CDR3 is 15 amino acids long. CDR3 nucleotides: TGTGCCAGCAGCTCCGGACTAGCGGCAAACAATGAGCAGTTCTTC. Translating gives CASSSGLAANNEQFF.

This clone was found a few times. This chain uses TRBV10-2 with TRBJ1-4; D remains unclear. V lost 7 bases and J lost 0, with 12 bases in between. The CDR3 spans 15 residues. Germline CDR1 WSHSY, CDR2 SAAADI. The CDR3: CASKGGYATNEKLFF. CDR3 DNA sequence: TGCGCCAGCAAGGGAGGGTACGCAACTAATGAAAAACTGTTTTTT.

The genes are TRBV4-1 and TRBJ2-7; D might be TRBD2 (5 bases). In germline, CDR1 is MGHRA, CDR2 YSYEKL. The V gene lost 0 bases and the J gene lost 3 bases, with 9 bases spanning the gap. This CDR3 is built from 14 residues. The DNA of the CDR3 is TGCGCCAGCAGCCAAGATTTCGGGGACTACGAGCAGTACTTC. Translated: CASSQDFGDYEQYF.

The rearrangement links TRBV6-4 to TRBJ2-3; 7 nucleotides match TRBD2. The CDR3 covers 13 residues. The ends lost 5 bases at V and 2 bases at J; junction bases unmatched: 1. The V gene's germline CDR1 is MRHNA and CDR2 SNTAGT. This CDR3 reads CASSSGDTDTQYF. CDR3 bases: TGTGCCAGCAGTAGCGGGGACACAGATACGCAGTATTTT.

The V and J genes are TRBV4-1 and TRBJ1-2; 7 bases line up with TRBD1. The germline CDR1 and CDR2 sequences are MGHRA and YSYEKL. Germline trimming cut 5 bases from V and 0 bases from J; bases unmatched to any gene: 6. The CDR3 has 15 amino acids. CDR3 DNA sequence: TGCGCCAGCAGCTCGTGGGACAGCCCTAACTATGGCTACACCTTC. Translated, it gives CASSSWDSPNYGYTF.

This clone was detected a few times. The CDR3 spells CASSPMGQGAGSGNTIYF. As DNA, the CDR3 is TGTGCCAGCAGCCCAATGGGACAGGGGGCCGGCTCTGGAAACACCATATATTTT. The chain is built from TRBV7-2 and TRBJ1-3; 12 nucleotides agree with TRBD1. The length of the CDR3 is 18 residues. With 5 bases clipped from V and 0 bases from J, the junction kept 8 bases outside the gene matches. Germline CDR1 is SGHTA and CDR2 is FQGNSA. Full variable domain (missing parts from reference TRBV7-2 and TRBJ1-3): GAGVSQSPSNKVTEKGKDVELRCDPISGHTALYWYRQSLGQGLEFLIYFQGNSAPDKSGLPSDRFSAERTGGSVSTLTIQRTQQEDSAVYLCASSPMGQGAGSGNTIYFGEGSWLTVV.

The V gene is TRBV5-1, the J gene TRBJ1-3, with no clear D. The V and J ends lost 0 bases and 0 bases respectively, with 10 bases between them. The germline gives CDR1 SGHRS, CDR2 YFSETQ. The length of the CDR3 is 16 residues. CDR3 in DNA: TGCGCCAGCAGCTTGGTTGGCAGGAACTCTGGAAACACCATATATTTT. Protein sequence: CASSLVGRNSGNTIYF.

A single count supports this clone. The CDR3 protein is CASSMGVGGQEAFF. DNA for the CDR3: TGTGCCAGTAGTATGGGTGTCGGGGGGCAGGAAGCTTTCTTT. V usage is TRBV19 and J usage is TRBJ1-1; tentatively, D is TRBD1 (6 bases). V was pared by 3 bases and J by 8 bases, with 16 bases between. Germline CDR1 is LNHDA and CDR2 is SQIVND (reference sequence). The CDR3 covers 14 residues.

This chain uses TRBV7-2 with TRBJ1-2; TRBD1 matches at 7 bases. CDR3 size: 13 residues. The V segment lost 5 bases and the J segment 0 bases; nucleotides outside the gene matches: 0. In germline, CDR1 is SGHTA, CDR2 FQGNSA. CDR3 coding DNA: TGTGCCAGCAGCCAGGGGGCTAACTATGGCTACACCTTC. The encoded protein is CASSQGANYGYTF.

This clone has a handful of counts. The chain uses TRBV7-6 and TRBJ2-5; 9 positions agree with TRBD1. Looked up from germline, CDR1 is SGHVS and CDR2 is FNYEAQ. V trimming: 2 bases; J trimming: 5 bases; junction bases outside the gene matches: 9. The CDR3 runs to 16 residues. CDR3: CASSLYGQGKFETQYF. The CDR3 nucleotides read TGTGCCAGCAGCTTATATGGACAGGGGAAATTTGAGACCCAGTACTTC.

The V and J genes are TRBV27 and TRBJ2-7, with 8 nucleotides matching TRBD2. The CDR3 spans 15 residues. V was pared by 3 bases and J by 2 bases, with 6 bases of the junction left unmatched. CDR1 is MNHEY, CDR2 SMNVEV, per germline (reference sequence). The chain's CDR3 is CASSFTGRAAYEQYF. The CDR3 DNA sequence: TGTGCCAGCAGTTTCACCGGGAGGGCCGCCTACGAGCAGTACTTC.

The chain uses TRBV6-5 and TRBJ1-5; perhaps TRBD1 as D (5 bases). The CDR3 is 14 amino acids. The V end was cut by 4 bases, the J end by 3 bases, with 10 bases between. Germline V gene lookup returns CDR1 MNHEY and CDR2 SVGAGI. The CDR3 here is CASSSQGANQPQHF. The CDR3 DNA follows: TGTGCCAGCAGTTCTCAGGGCGCCAATCAGCCCCAGCATTTT.

This sequence joins TRBV4-3 and TRBJ2-2, with TRBD1 matching 7 bases. The CDR3 loop spans 19 amino acids. V shed 2 bases, J shed 6 bases, and the junction held 18 bases outside the gene matches. Germline V gene data show CDR1 as LGHNA and CDR2 as YSLEER. Written as DNA, the CDR3 is TGCGCCAGCAGCCAAATACAGGGGTACTACGCTAATAGCGCCGGGGAGCTGTTTTTT. Protein: CASSQIQGYYANSAGELFF.

The chain combines TRBV7-8 with TRBJ2-4; D may be TRBD2 (5 bases). The V gene's germline CDR1 is SGHVS and CDR2 FQNEAQ. There are 15 residues in the CDR3. V was trimmed by 5 bases and J by 3 bases, leaving 14 bases between them. In DNA form, the CDR3 reads TGTGCCAGCAGCACCGGGAATTTTGGCAAAAACATTCAGTACTTC. Encoded protein: CASSTGNFGKNIQYF.

The V call is TRBV6-5, the J call TRBJ1-3; D is unclear. V was clipped by 6 bases and J by 0 bases, with 12 bases between them. Germline CDR1 MNHEY, CDR2 SVGAGI. The CDR3 consists of 15 residues. CDR3 sequence reads: CASRASFDSGNTIYF. As DNA, the CDR3 is TGTGCCAGCAGGGCTTCGTTCGACTCTGGAAACACCATATATTTT.

The chain combines TRBV29-1 with TRBJ2-5; possible D gene TRBD2, 5 bases. CDR1 is SQVTM, CDR2 ANQGSEA, per germline. The CDR3 is 13 residues long. Trimming cost V 3 bases and J 5 bases, with 13 bases left between them. The CDR3 reads CSVEALGGETQYF. CDR3 DNA: TGCAGCGTTGAGGCGCTTGGCGGGGAGACCCAGTACTTC.

This sequence joins TRBV10-3 and TRBJ2-7; D is undetermined. CDR3 length equals 11 residues. The germline V and J ends were trimmed by 10 bases and 1 base, with 8 bases remaining between them. Germline values: CDR1 ENHRY, CDR2 SYGVKD. CDR3 sequence reads: CATTGSYEQYF. The CDR3, as DNA: TGTGCCACAACCGGGTCCTACGAGCAGTACTTC.